One sample yielded the 5 T cell receptor beta chains listed below, sequenced in a study of blood T cell repertoires in COVID-19. The table came from immunoSEQ multiplex PCR; TCRdb's copy has only in-frame clones and leaves some out. This repertoire shows some 30,000 clones, roughly 90% found once; its top ten account for 15% to 20%. Sequencing used peripheral blood. Every receptor here comes from a human donor with active COVID-19. The donor label of this sample is uncertain.

The chain joins TRBV19 to TRBJ2-7; TRBD2 matches 7 bases. CDR3 size: 12 residues. J lost 4 bases, V lost 9 bases, and 6 bases had no gene match. Germline-derived CDR1 and CDR2 are LNHDA and SQIVND (reference sequence). Here the CDR3 reads CARGGGSYEQYF. The CDR3 DNA sequence: TGTGCCAGAGGAGGCGGGAGTTACGAGCAGTACTTC.

The chain is built from TRBV7-3 and TRBJ2-5, with 8 bases identical to TRBD2. The CDR3 is 15 residues long. After removal of 2 bases from V and 4 bases from J, the junction contained 6 bases not matched to a gene. The germline gives CDR1 SGHTA, CDR2 FQGTGA. This chain's CDR3 is CASSLSGGAGETQYF. As DNA, the CDR3 is TGTGCCAGCAGCTTATCCGGGGGGGCCGGAGAGACCCAGTACTTC. The variable domain in full, completed from reference TRBV7-3 and TRBJ2-5, reads GAGVSQTPSNKVTEKGKYVELRCDPISGHTALYWYRQSLGQGPEFLIYFQGTGAADDSGLPNDRFFAVRPEGSVSTLKIQRTERGDSAVYLCASSLSGGAGETQYFGPGTRLLVL.

This rearrangement joins TRBV4-1 to TRBJ2-1; D unresolved. V dropped 0 bases and J dropped 0 bases, with 12 bases sitting between them. The CDR3 runs 17 residues. Germline CDR1 and CDR2: MGHRA and YSYEKL. The CDR3 DNA reads as TGCGCCAGCAGCCAAGATCTGGCAGCGAGCTCCTACAATGAGCAGTTCTTC. Translating it yields CASSQDLAASSYNEQFF.

The CDR3 bases are TGTGCCAGCAGTGGAGGGAGGTCCGGGGAGCTGTTTTTT. Translating it yields CASSGGRSGELFF. The chain employs TRBV2 and TRBJ2-2; D perhaps matches TRBD2 (6 bases). CDR1 is SNHLY and CDR2 is FYNNEI in the germline V gene. The length of the CDR3 is 13 residues. The V end was cut by 4 bases, the J end by 6 bases, with 9 bases between.

The chain recombines TRBV7-2 with TRBJ2-5, with D tentatively TRBD2 (5 bases). Between the trimmed V and J ends, which lost 8 bases and 5 bases, there was a span of 15 bases. Per germline, CDR1 SGHTA and CDR2 FQGNSA. The CDR3 has 13 amino acids. The CDR3 DNA reads as TGTGCCAGCTGTGGACTCCCTGGTGAGACCCAGTACTTC. As protein: CASCGLPGETQYF.